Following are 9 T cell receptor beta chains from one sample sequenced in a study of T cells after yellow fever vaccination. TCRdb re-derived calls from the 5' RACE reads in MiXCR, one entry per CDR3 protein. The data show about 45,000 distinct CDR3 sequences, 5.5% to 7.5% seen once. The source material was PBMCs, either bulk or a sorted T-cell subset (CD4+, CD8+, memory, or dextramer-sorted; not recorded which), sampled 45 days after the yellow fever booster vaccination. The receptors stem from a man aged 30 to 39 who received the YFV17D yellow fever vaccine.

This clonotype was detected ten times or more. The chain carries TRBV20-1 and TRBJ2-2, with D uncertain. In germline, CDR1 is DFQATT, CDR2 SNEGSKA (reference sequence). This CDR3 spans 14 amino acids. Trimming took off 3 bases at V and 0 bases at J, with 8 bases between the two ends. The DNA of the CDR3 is TGCAGTGCTAGTGCCATAACGAACACCGGGGAGCTGTTTTTT. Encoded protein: CSASAITNTGELFF.

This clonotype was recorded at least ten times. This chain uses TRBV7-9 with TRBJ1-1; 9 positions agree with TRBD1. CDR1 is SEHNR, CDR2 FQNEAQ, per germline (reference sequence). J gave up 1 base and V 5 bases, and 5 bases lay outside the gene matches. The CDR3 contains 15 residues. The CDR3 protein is CASSATGGANTEAFF. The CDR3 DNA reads TGTGCCAGCAGCGCGACAGGGGGTGCGAACACTGAAGCTTTCTTT.

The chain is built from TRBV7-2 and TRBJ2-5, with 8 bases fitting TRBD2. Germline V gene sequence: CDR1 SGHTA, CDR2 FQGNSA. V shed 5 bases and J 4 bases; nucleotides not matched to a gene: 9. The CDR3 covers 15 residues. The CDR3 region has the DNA TGTGCCAGCAGCCCACCGGGACTAGACCGAGAGACCCAGTACTTC. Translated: CASSPPGLDRETQYF.

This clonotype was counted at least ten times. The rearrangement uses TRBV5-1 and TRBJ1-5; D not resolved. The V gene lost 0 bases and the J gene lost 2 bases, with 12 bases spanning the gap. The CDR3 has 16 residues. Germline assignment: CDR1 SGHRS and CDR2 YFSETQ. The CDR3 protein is CASSLAPGGGNQPQHF. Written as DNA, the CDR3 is TGCGCCAGCAGCTTGGCCCCAGGTGGTGGCAATCAGCCCCAGCATTTT.

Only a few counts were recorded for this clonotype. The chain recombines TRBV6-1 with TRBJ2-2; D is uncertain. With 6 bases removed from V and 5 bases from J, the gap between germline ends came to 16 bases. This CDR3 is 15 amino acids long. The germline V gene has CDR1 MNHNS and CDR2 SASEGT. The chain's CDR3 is CASRSRSLGTGELFF. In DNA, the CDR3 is TGTGCCAGCAGATCAAGGAGCTTGGGGACCGGGGAGCTGTTTTTT.

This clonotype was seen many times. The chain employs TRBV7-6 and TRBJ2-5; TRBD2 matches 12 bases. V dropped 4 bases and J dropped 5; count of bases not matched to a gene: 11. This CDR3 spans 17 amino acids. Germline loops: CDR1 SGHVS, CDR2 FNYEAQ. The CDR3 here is CASSSEGGLAGSETQYF. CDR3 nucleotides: TGTGCCAGCAGCTCAGAGGGCGGACTAGCGGGATCGGAGACCCAGTACTTC.

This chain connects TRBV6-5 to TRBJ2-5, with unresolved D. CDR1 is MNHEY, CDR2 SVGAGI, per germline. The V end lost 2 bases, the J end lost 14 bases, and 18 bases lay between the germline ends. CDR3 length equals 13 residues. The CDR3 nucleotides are TGTGCCAGCAGTTACGGGATGACTGAAAAGTTATACTTC. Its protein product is CASSYGMTEKLYF.

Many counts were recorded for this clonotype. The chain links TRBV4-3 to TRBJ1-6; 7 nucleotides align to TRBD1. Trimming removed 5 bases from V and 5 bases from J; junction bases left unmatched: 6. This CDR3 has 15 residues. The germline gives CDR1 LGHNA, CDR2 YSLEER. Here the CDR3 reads CASSKRDRDNSPLHF. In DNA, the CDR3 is TGCGCCAGCAGCAAACGGGACAGAGATAATTCACCCCTCCACTTT.

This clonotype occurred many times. The CDR3 DNA reads as TGTGCCAGCAGTGTAATAGCGGGAGCGGTGGCCGAGCAGTACTTC. As protein: CASSVIAGAVAEQYF. The genes are TRBV25-1 and TRBJ2-7; 9 nucleotides align to TRBD2. Germline CDR1 MGHDK, CDR2 SYGVNS. The CDR3 loop spans 15 amino acids. The J segment lost 6 bases and the V segment lost 4 bases, leaving 10 bases of the junction unmatched.